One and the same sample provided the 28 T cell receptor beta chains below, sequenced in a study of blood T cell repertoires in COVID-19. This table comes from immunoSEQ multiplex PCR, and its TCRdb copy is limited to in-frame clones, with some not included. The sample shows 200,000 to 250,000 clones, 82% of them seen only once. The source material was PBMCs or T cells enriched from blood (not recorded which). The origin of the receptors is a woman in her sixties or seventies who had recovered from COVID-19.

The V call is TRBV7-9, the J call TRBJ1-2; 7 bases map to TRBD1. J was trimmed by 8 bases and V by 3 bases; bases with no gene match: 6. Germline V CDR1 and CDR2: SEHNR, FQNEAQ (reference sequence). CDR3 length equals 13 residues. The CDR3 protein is CASSLAQGHGYTF. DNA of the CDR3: TGTGCCAGCAGCTTGGCACAGGGGCACGGCTACACCTTC.

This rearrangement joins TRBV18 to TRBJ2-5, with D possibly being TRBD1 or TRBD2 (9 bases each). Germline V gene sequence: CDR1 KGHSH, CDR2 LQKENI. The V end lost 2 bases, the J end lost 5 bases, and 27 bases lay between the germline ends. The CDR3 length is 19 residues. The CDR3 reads CASSPGTGSAAGGRETQYF. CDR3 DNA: TGTGCCAGCTCACCAGGGACAGGGTCTGCAGCGGGGGGCCGGGAGACCCAGTACTTC.

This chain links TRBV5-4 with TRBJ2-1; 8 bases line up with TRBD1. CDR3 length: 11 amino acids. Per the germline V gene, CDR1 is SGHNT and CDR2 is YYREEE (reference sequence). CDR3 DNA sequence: TGTGCGATAAGGTCCGGACAGGGTCAGTTCTTC. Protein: CAIRSGQGQFF.

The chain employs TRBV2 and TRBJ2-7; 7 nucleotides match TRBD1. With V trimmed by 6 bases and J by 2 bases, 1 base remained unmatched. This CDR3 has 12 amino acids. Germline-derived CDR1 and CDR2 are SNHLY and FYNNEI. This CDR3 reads CASRTGTYEQYF. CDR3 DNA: TGTGCCAGCAGGACAGGGACCTACGAGCAGTACTTC.

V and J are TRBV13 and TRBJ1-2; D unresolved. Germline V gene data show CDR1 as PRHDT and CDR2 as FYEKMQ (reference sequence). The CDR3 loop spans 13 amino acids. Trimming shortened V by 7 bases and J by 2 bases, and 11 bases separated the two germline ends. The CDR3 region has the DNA TGTGCCAGCACCCTAGGCATCAACTATGGCTACACCTTC. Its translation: CASTLGINYGYTF.

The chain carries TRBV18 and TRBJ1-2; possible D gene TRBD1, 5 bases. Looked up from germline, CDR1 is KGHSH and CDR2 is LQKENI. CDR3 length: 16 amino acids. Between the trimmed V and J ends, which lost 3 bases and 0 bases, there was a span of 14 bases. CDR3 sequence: CASSPDATGANYGYTF. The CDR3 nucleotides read TGTGCCAGCTCACCCGATGCAACAGGAGCTAACTATGGCTACACCTTC. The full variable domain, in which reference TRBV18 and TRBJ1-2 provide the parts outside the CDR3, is NAGVMQNPRHLVRRRGQEARLRCSPMKGHSHVYWYRQLPEEGLKFMVYLQKENIIDESGMPKERFSAEFPKEGPSILRIQQVVRGDSAAYFCASSPDATGANYGYTFGSGTRLTVV.

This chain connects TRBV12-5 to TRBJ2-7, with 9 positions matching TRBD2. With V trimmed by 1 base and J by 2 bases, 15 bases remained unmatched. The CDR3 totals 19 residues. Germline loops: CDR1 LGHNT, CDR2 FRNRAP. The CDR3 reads CASGLDPRLAEYGAYEQYF. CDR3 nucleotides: TGTGCTAGTGGTTTGGACCCTAGACTAGCGGAATACGGGGCCTACGAGCAGTACTTC.

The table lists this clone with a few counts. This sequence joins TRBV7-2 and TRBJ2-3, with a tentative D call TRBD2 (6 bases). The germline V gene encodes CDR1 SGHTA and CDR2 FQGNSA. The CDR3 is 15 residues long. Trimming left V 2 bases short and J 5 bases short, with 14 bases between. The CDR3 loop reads CASSLRGGIEDTQYF. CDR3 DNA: TGTGCCAGCAGCTTACGGGGCGGGATTGAAGATACGCAGTATTTT.

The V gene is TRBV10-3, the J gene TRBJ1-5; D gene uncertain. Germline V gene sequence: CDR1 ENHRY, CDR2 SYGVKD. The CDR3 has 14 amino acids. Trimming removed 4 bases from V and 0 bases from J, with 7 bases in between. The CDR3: CAISVADSNQPQHF. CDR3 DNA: TGTGCCATCAGTGTGGCGGATAGCAATCAGCCCCAGCATTTT.

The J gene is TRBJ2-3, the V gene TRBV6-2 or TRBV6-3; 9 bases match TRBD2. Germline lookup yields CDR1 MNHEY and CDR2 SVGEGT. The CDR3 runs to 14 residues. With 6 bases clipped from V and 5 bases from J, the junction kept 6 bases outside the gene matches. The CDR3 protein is CASSNQRGVDTQYF. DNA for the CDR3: TGTGCCAGCAGCAACCAGCGGGGGGTAGATACGCAGTATTTT.

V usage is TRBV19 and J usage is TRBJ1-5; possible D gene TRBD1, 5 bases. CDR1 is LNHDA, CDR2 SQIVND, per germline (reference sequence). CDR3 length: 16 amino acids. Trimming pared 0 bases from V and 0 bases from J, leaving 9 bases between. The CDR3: CASSIEVTDSNQPQHF. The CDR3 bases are TGTGCCAGTAGTATAGAGGTGACAGATAGCAATCAGCCCCAGCATTTT.

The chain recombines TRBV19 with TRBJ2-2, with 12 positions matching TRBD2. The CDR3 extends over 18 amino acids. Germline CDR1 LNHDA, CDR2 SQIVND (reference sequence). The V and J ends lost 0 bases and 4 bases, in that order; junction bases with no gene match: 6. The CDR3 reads CASSIEDLAGGPTGELFF. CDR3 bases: TGTGCCAGTAGTATAGAAGACCTAGCGGGGGGGCCCACCGGGGAGCTGTTTTTT.

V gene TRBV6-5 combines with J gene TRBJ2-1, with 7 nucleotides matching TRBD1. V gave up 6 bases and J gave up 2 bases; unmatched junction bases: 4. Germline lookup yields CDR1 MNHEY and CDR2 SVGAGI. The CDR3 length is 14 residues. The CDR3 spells CASSRGQPYNEQFF. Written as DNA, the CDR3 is TGTGCCAGCAGCCGGGGACAGCCCTACAATGAGCAGTTCTTC.

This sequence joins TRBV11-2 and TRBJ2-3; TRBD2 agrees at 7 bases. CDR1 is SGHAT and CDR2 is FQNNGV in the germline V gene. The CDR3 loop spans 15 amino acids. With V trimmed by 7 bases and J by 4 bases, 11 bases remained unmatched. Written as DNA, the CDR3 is TGTGCCAGCACCGATTGGACCGGGGGGTCAGATACGCAGTATTTT. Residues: CASTDWTGGSDTQYF.

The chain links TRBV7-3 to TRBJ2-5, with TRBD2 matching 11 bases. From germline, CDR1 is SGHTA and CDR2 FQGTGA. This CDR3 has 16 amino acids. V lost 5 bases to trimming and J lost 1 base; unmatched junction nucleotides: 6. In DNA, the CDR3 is TGTGCCAGCAGCCTAGGGCTAGCGGGGGGCCAAGAGACCCAGTACTTC. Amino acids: CASSLGLAGGQETQYF. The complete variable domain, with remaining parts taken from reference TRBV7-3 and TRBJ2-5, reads GAGVSQTPSNKVTEKGKYVELRCDPISGHTALYWYRQSLGQGPEFLIYFQGTGAADDSGLPNDRFFAVRPEGSVSTLKIQRTERGDSAVYLCASSLGLAGGQETQYFGPGTRLLVL.

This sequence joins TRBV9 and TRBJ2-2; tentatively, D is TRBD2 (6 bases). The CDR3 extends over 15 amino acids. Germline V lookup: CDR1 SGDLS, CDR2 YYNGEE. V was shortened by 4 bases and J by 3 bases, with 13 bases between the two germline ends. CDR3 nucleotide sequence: TGTGCCAGCAGCAGAGGGGACTTCTACACCGGGGAGCTGTTTTTT. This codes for CASSRGDFYTGELFF.

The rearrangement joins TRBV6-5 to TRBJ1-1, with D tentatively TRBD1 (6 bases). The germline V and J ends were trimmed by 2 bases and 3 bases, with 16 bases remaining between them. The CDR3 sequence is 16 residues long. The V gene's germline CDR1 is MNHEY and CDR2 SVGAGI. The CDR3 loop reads CASSYSPKGGDTEAFF. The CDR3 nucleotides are TGTGCCAGCAGTTACAGCCCCAAAGGGGGAGACACTGAAGCTTTCTTT.

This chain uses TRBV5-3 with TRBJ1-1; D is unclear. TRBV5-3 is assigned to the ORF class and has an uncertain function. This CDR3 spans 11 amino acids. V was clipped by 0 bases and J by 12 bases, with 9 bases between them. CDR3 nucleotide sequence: TGTGCCAGAAGCTTGGGACTTAAAACTTTCTTT. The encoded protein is CARSLGLKTFF.

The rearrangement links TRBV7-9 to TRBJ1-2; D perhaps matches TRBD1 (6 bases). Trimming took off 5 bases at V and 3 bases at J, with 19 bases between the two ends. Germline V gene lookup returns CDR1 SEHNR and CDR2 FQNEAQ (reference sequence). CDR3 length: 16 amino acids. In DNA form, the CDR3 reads TGTGCCAGCAGCCCCCCCACCGGGGAGGGGGACTATGGCTACACCTTC. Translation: CASSPPTGEGDYGYTF.

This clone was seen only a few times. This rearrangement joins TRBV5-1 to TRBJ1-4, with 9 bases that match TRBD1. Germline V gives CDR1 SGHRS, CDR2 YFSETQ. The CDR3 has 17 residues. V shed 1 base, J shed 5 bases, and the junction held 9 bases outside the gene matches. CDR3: CASSLLFLQGANEKLFF. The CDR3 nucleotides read TGCGCCAGCAGCTTGTTGTTCCTACAGGGGGCAAATGAAAAACTGTTTTTT.

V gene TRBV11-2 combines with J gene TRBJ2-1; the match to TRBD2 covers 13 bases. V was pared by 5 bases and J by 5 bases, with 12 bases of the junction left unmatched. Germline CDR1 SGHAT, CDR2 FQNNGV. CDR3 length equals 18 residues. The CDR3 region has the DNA TGTGCCAGCAGCAAGGGACTAGCGGGAATTGCAGGGAACAATGAGCAGTTCTTC. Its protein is CASSKGLAGIAGNNEQFF.

The CDR3 region has the DNA TGTGCCAGCAGTCCCGGGACACCGCTTTTGGAAGCTTTCTTT. It codes for CASSPGTPLLEAFF. The rearrangement joins TRBV2 to TRBJ1-1, with a tentative D call TRBD1 (6 bases). The CDR3 sequence is 14 residues long. Germline CDR1 reads SNHLY; CDR2 reads FYNNEI. The V end lost 5 bases, the J end lost 8 bases, and 18 bases lay between the germline ends.

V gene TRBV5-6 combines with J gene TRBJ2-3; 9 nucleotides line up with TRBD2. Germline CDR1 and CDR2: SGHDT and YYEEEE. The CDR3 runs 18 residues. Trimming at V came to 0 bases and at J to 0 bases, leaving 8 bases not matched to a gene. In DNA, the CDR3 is TGTGCCAGCAGCTTGGTTCTAGCGGGAACGGGAAGCACAGATACGCAGTATTTT. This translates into CASSLVLAGTGSTDTQYF.

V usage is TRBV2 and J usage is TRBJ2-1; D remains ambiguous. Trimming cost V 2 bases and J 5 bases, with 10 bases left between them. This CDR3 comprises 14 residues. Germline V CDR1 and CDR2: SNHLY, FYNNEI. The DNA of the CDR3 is TGTGCCAGCAGTGAAAATGAACTGAACAATGAGCAGTTCTTC. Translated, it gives CASSENELNNEQFF.

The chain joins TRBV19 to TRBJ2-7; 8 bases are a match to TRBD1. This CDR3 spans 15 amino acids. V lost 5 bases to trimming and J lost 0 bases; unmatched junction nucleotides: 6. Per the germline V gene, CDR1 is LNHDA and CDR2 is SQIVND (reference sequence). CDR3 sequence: CASSPRTGLSYEQYF. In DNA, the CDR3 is TGTGCCAGTAGTCCCCGGACAGGGCTCTCCTACGAGCAGTACTTC.

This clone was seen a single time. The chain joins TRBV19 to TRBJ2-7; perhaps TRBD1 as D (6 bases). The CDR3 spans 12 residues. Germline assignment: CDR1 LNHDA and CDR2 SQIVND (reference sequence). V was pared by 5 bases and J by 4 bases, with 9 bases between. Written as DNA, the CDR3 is TGTGCCAGTAGTGTACAGGGTTACGAGCAGTACTTC. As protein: CASSVQGYEQYF.

The CDR3 nucleotides are TGTGCCAGCAGCTTAACGGGGTTCCTTGGAGAGACCCAGTACTTC. Its translation: CASSLTGFLGETQYF. The V call is TRBV11-2, the J call TRBJ2-5; D is perhaps TRBD2 (5 bases). The CDR3 spans 15 residues. CDR1 and CDR2 from the germline V gene are SGHAT and FQNNGV. V shed 2 bases and J shed 4 bases, with 14 bases lying between them.

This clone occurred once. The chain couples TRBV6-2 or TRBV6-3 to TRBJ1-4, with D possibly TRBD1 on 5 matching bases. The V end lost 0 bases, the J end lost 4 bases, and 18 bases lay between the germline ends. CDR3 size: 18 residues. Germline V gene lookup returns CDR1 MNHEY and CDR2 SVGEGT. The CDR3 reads CASSYSIMSPGHNEKLFF. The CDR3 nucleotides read TGTGCCAGCAGTTACTCGATAATGTCGCCAGGGCATAATGAAAAACTGTTTTTT.